This TCR beta chain originates from a study of T cell repertoires in cytomegalovirus infection. The V gene's germline CDR1 is DFQATT and CDR2 SNEGSKA (reference sequence). The CDR3 loop spans 14 amino acids. Trimming shortened V by 5 bases and J by 3 bases, and 16 bases separated the two germline ends. Only a few counts were recorded for this clonotype. One entry per CDR3 protein results from TCRdb running MiXCR on the reads. The sample has nearly 450,000 distinct CDR3 sequences; about 33% are singletons. This chain uses TRBV20-1 with TRBJ1-1; tentative D call: TRBD1 (5 bases). The specimen was PBMCs. The receptor was isolated from a human donor in good health (CMV status not recorded). Some clones in this sample may be carry-over from other donors' samples. The CDR3 loop is CSAAGVGGDTEAFF. CDR3 bases: TGCAGTGCTGCCGGAGTCGGGGGAGACACTGAAGCTTTCTTT.